This T cell receptor beta chain came from a study of CD8+ T cells in alopecia areata. Germline V gene data show CDR1 as SGHTA and CDR2 as FQGTGA. This CDR3 comprises 15 residues. V lost 2 bases, J lost 0 bases, and 4 bases stayed unmatched. Regarding treatment: oral pan-JAK inhibitor, 5-10 mg twice daily. The authors extracted RNA and reverse transcribed it into cDNA as the sequencing template. Using immunoSEQ multiplex PCR, the repertoire was profiled, and TCRdb retains in-frame clones only, with some absent. This table has 75,000 to 100,000 clones, around 71% appearing once. The receptor's source is a human donor with alopecia areata. The gene calls are TRBV7-3 and TRBJ2-7, with TRBD1 matching over 7 bases. The sequencing here drew on CD8+ T cells sorted from blood, taken around week 42, from a patient treated with tofacitinib. This chain's CDR3 is CASSLGRDSSYEQYF. The CDR3, as DNA: TGTGCCAGCAGCTTAGGCCGGGACAGCTCCTACGAGCAGTACTTC.